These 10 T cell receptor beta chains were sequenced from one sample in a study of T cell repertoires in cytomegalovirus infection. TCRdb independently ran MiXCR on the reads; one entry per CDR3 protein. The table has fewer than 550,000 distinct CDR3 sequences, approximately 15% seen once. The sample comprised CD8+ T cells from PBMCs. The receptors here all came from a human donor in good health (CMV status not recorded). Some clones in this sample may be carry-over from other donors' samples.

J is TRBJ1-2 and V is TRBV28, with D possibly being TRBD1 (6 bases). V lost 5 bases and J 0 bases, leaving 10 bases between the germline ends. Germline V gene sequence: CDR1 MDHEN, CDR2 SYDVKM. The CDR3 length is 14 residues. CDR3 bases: TGTGCCAGCAGTGCATGGACAGCTAACTATGGCTACACCTTC. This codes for CASSAWTANYGYTF.

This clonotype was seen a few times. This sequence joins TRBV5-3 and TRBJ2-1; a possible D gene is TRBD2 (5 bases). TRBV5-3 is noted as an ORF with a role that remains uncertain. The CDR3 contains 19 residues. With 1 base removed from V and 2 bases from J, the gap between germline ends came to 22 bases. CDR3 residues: CARSLSASFSNATYNEQFF. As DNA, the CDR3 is TGTGCCAGAAGCTTGAGCGCTAGCTTCTCCAACGCGACCTACAATGAGCAGTTCTTC.

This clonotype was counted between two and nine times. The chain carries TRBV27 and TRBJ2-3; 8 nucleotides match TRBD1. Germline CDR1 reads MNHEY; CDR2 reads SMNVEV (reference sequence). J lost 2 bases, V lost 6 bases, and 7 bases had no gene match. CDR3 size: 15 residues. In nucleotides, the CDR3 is TGTGCCAGCAGGAACAGGGGGAGATCCACAGATACGCAGTATTTT. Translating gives CASRNRGRSTDTQYF.

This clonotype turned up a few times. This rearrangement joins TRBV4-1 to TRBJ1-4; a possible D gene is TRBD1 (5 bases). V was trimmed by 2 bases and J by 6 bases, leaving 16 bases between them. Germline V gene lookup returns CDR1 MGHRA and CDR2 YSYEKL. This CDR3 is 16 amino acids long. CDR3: CASSQRTDMWDEKLFF. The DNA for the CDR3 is TGCGCCAGCAGCCAACGGACGGACATGTGGGATGAAAAACTGTTTTTT.

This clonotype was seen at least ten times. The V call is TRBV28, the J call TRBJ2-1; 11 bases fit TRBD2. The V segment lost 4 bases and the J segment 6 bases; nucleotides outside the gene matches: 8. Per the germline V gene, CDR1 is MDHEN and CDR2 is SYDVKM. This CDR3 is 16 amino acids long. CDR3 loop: CASSWGMGLAANEQFF. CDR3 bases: TGTGCCAGCAGTTGGGGCATGGGACTAGCGGCCAATGAGCAGTTCTTC.

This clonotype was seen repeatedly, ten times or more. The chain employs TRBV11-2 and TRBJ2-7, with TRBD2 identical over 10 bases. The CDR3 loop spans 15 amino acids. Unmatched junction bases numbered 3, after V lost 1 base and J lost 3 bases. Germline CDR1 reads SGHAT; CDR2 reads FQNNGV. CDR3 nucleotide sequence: TGTGCCAGCAGCTTAGGAGCGGGAGGGCTCTACGAGCAGTACTTC. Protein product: CASSLGAGGLYEQYF.

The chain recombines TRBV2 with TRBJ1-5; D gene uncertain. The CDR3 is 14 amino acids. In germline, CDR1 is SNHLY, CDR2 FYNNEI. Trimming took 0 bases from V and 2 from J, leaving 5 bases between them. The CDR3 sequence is CASSEALGNQPQHF. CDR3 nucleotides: TGTGCCAGCAGTGAAGCGCTTGGCAATCAGCCCCAGCATTTT.

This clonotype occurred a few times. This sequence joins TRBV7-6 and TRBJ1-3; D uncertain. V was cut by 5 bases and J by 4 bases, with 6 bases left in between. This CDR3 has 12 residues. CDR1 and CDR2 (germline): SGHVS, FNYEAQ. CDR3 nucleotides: TGTGCCAGCAGCCAAACCGGAAACACCATATATTTT. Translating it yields CASSQTGNTIYF.

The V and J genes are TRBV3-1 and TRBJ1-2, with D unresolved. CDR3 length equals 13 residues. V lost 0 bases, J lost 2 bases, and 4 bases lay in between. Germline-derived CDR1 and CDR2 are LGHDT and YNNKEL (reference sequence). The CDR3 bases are TGTGCCAGCAGCCAAGATCTAAACTATGGCTACACCTTC. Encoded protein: CASSQDLNYGYTF. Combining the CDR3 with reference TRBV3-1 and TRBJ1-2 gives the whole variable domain DTAVSQTPKYLVTQMGNDKSIKCEQNLGHDTMYWYKQDSKKFLKIMFSYNNKELIINETVPNRFSPKSPDKAHLNLHINSLELGDSAVYFCASSQDLNYGYTFGSGTRLTVV.

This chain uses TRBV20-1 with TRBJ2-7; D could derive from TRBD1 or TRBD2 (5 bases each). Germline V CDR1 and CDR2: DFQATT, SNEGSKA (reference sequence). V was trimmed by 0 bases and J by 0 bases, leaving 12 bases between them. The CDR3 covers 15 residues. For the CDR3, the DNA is TGCAGTGCTAGAGACCGCCGGGACGGCTCCTACGAGCAGTACTTC. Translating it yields CSARDRRDGSYEQYF.